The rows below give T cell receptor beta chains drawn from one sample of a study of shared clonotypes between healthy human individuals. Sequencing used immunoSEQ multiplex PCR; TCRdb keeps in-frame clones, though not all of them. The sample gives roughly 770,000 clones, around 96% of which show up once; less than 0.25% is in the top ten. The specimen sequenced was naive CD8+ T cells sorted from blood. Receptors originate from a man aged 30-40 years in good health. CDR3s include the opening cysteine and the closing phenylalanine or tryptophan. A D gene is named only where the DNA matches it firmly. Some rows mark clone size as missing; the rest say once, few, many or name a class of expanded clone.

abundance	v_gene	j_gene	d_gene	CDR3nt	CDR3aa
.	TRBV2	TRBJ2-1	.	TGTGCCAGCTCCCTTGGGGGTGATGAGCAGTTCTTC	CASSLGGDEQFF
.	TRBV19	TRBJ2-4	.	TGTGCCAGTAGTTGGGCAGATCTAGAGAAAAACATTCAGTACTTC	CASSWADLEKNIQYF
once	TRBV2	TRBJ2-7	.	TGTGCCAGCAGTCCCTTGACGGTACGATCTTCCTACGAGCAGTACTTC	CASSPLTVRSSYEQYF
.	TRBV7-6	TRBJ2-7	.	TGTGCCAGCAGCTCCACTATAGAAGGCCCTTCCCTCTCCTACGAGCAGTACTTC	CASSSTIEGPSLSYEQYF
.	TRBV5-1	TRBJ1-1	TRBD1	TGCGCCAGCAGCGCGACAGGGATGAACACTGAAGCTTTCTTT	CASSATGMNTEAFF
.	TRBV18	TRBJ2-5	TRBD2	TGTGCCAGCTCACCGCCGGCGGGAGGGGAAGAGACCCAGTACTTC	CASSPPAGGEETQYF
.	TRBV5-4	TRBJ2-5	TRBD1	TGTGCCAGCAGCATAACCGGGACAGAAGAGACCCAGTACTTC	CASSITGTEETQYF
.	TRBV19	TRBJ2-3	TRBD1	TGTGCCAGTAGTATGCGGACAGGGTCTAGAGATACGCAGTATTTT	CASSMRTGSRDTQYF
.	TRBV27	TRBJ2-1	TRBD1	TGTGCCAGCAGTTTATGGGACAGCAATGAGCAGTTCTTC	CASSLWDSNEQFF
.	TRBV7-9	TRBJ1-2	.	TGTGCCAGCACTGGCAGTAGCTATGGCTACACCTTC	CASTGSSYGYTF
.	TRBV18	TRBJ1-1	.	TGTGCCAGCTCACTACTTGGACAGATGAGGTCTGAAGCTTTCTTT	CASSLLGQMRSEAFF
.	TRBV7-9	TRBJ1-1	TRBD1	TGTGCCAGCAGCTCACAGGGGGTGAACACTGAAGCTTTCTTT	CASSSQGVNTEAFF
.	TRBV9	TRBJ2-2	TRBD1	TGTGCCAGCAGCGTAGCACAGGACAGGGCGTTTGACACCGGGGAGCTGTTTTTT	CASSVAQDRAFDTGELFF
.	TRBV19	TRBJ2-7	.	TGTGCCAGTAGCCAGGGAACCTACGAGCAGTACTTC	CASSQGTYEQYF
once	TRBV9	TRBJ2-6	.	TGTGCCAGCAGCGTAGACGGGGGAATCTCTGGGGCCAACGTCCTGACTTTC	CASSVDGGISGANVLTF
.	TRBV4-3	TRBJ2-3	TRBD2	TGCGCCAGCAGCGCGACTAGCGGGGGGAGCACAGATACGCAGTATTTT	CASSATSGGSTDTQYF
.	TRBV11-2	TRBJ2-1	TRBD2	TGTGCCAGCAGCGCGAGACTAGCGGGAGTCTTAAGGGGGAATGAGCAGTTCTTC	CASSARLAGVLRGNEQFF
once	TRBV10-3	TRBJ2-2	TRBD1	TGTGCCATAGAACAGGGGCCGAACACCGGGGAGCTGTTTTTT	CAIEQGPNTGELFF
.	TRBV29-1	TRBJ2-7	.	TGCAGCGTTGTAGGGAGAGGCTACGAGCAGTACTTC	CSVVGRGYEQYF
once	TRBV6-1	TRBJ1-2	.	TGTGCCAGCAGTGAAGTGCAGAATCCGGGCTACACCTTC	CASSEVQNPGYTF
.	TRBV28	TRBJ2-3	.	TGTGCCAGCACAACACCTGATTTTCCAGATACGCAGTATTTT	CASTTPDFPDTQYF
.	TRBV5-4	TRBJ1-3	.	TGTGCCAGCAGCTTGGCGGCGGATGGAAACACCATATATTTT	CASSLAADGNTIYF
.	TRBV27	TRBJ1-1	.	TGTGCCAGCAGTTTTCGATCGGGGGCGACCACTGAAGCTTTCTTT	CASSFRSGATTEAFF
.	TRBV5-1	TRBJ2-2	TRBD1	TGCGCCAGCAGCTTAAGGACAGGGGGCACCGGGGAGCTGTTTTTT	CASSLRTGGTGELFF
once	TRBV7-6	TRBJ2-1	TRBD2	TGTGCCAGCAGCGCCGGACTAGCGGGGTACAATGAGCAGTTCTTC	CASSAGLAGYNEQFF
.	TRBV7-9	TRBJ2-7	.	TGTGCCAGCAGGGGACCCGAAAACCCCTCCTACGAGCAGTACTTC	CASRGPENPSYEQYF
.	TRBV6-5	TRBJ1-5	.	TGTGCCAGCGCCCTAACGATTAATCAGCCCCAGCATTTT	CASALTINQPQHF
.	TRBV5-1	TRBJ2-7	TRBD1	TGCGCCAGCAGCTCGCCGGGACAGTCCTACGAGCAGTACTTC	CASSSPGQSYEQYF
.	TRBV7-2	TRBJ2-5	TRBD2	TGTGCCAGCAGCCTACCTCCGGGACTAGCGGACCAAGAGACCCAGTACTTC	CASSLPPGLADQETQYF
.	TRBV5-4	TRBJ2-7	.	TGTGCCAGCAGCTTGGGACAGGTCCAGGGACTATCGCAAGTCTACGAGCAGTACTTC	CASSLGQVQGLSQVYEQYF
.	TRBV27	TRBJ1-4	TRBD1	TGTGCCAGCACCCCAGAGCCAGGGGGAGATGAAAAACTGTTTTTT	CASTPEPGGDEKLFF
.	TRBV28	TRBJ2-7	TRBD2	TGTGCCAGCAGAACCGAGCGGGAGGCACCCTACGAGCAGTACTTC	CASRTEREAPYEQYF
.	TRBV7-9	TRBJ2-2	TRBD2	TGTGCCAGCAGCGACCGACTAGCGGGAGGGCCCGGGGAGCTGTTTTTT	CASSDRLAGGPGELFF
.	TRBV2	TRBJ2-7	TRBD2	TGTGCCAGCAGTGCATCAGCGGGAGTACCCTACGAGCAGTACTTC	CASSASAGVPYEQYF
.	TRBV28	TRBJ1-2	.	TGTGCCAGCAGTCCGACAGCCCCCTATGGCTACACCTTC	CASSPTAPYGYTF
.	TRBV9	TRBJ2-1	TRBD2	TGTGCCAGCAGCGTAAAGGGAGGGAGCTACAATGAGCAGTTCTTC	CASSVKGGSYNEQFF
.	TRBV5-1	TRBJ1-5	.	TGCGCCAGCAGCTTGCAACAGGGAACTCAGCCCCAGCATTTT	CASSLQQGTQPQHF
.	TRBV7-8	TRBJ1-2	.	TGTGCCAGCAGCTCCGGGACCGGGCGTAGAGGCTACACCTTC	CASSSGTGRRGYTF
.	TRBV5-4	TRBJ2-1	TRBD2	TGTGCCAGCAGCTTCCTCGGTCCTAGCGGGGACAATGAGCAGTTCTTC	CASSFLGPSGDNEQFF
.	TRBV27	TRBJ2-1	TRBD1	TGTGCCAGCAGTTTAGACAGGGGGCTCTACAATGAGCAGTTCTTC	CASSLDRGLYNEQFF
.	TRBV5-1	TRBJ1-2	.	TGCGCCAGCAGCACGGGACCAGTCGATGGCTACACCTTC	CASSTGPVDGYTF
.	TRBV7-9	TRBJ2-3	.	TGTGCCAGCAGCCATCTGGTAGAGAGAGATACGCAGTATTTT	CASSHLVERDTQYF
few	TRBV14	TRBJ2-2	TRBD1	TGTGCCAGCAGCCGCCTGATCAACAGGGGACCGCGGGTCACCGGGGAGCTGTTTTTT	CASSRLINRGPRVTGELFF
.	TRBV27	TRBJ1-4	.	TGTGCCAGCTTGTCAGGGGAAAAACTGTTTTTT	CASLSGEKLFF
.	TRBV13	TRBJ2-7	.	TGTGCCAGCAGCCTACAGCTTAGGTACGAGCAGTACTTC	CASSLQLRYEQYF
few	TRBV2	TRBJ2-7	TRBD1	TGTGCCAGCAGTGACGTGGCCAGGGGGCAATACGAGCAGTACTTC	CASSDVARGQYEQYF
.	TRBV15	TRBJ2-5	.	TGTGCCACCAGCAGAGATATGACCATCAGTCCTCCCGACTTC	CATSRDMTISPPDF
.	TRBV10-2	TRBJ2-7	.	TGCGCCAGCAGTGAGTCTTTGGCCTCCTACGAGCAGTACTTC	CASSESLASYEQYF
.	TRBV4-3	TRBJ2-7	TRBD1	TGCGCCAGCAGCCATAGGACAGGGAATTACGAGCAGTACTTC	CASSHRTGNYEQYF
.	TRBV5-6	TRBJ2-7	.	TGTGCCAGCAGCTTATCGGCCCAGGGCATTTCCTACGAGCAGTACTTC	CASSLSAQGISYEQYF
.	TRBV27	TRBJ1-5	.	TGTGCCAGCAGTTCCAACCGCAATCAGCCCCAGCATTTT	CASSSNRNQPQHF
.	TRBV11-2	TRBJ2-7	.	TGTGCCAGCAGATTGAACTTGCGCTCCTACGAGCAGTACTTC	CASRLNLRSYEQYF
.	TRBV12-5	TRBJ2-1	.	TGTGCTAGTGGTTTGCGGTTGAGCGATGAGCAGTTCTTC	CASGLRLSDEQFF
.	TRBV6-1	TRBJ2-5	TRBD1	TGTGCCAGCAGTGAATATCTCAGGGGGCGCGGAGAGACCCAGTACTTC	CASSEYLRGRGETQYF